A single sample gave rise to the 9 T cell receptor beta chains below, sequenced in a study of neurological immune-mediated disorders. One entry per CDR3 protein results from TCRdb running MiXCR on the 5' RACE reads. In the table there are roughly 59,000 distinct CDR3 sequences, 5.2% of which are singletons. The sequenced sample was PBMCs. The receptors stem from a human donor with multiple sclerosis. The donor label of this sample is uncertain.

Sample share makes this clonotype medium-sized (0.01 to 0.1%). The V and J genes are TRBV7-2 and TRBJ2-1, with 11 bases fitting TRBD2. V gave up 6 bases and J gave up 3 bases; unmatched junction bases: 1. CDR1 and CDR2 from the germline V gene are SGHTA and FQGNSA. CDR3 length: 14 amino acids. The CDR3 loop is CASSGTSGYNEQFF. The CDR3 coding sequence is TGTGCCAGCAGTGGGACTAGCGGCTACAATGAGCAGTTCTTC.

This clonotype was recorded many times. The rearrangement uses TRBV18 and TRBJ2-7; 10 positions match TRBD1. With V trimmed by 6 bases and J by 2 bases, 16 bases remained unmatched. The germline gives CDR1 KGHSH, CDR2 LQKENI. CDR3 size: 18 residues. For the CDR3, the DNA is TGTGCCAGCTCCCGAATTGCCGGGACAGGGGACAGCCCCTACGAGCAGTACTTC. This translates into CASSRIAGTGDSPYEQYF.

There are many counts of this clonotype. The gene calls are TRBV12-3 or TRBV12-4 and TRBJ2-7, with a possible D match to TRBD1 (7 bases). CDR3 length equals 14 residues. Trimming removed 6 bases from V and 8 bases from J, with 20 bases in between. CDR3 in DNA: TGTGCCAGCAGCACAGGAGGGACAGTTAAGAAGCAGTACTTC. This sequence encodes CASSTGGTVKKQYF.

This clonotype was found many times. This sequence joins TRBV29-1 and TRBJ2-7; the D is unclear. There are 12 residues in the CDR3. CDR1 SQVTM and CDR2 ANQGSEA come from the germline V gene. Trimming shortened V by 4 bases and J by 2 bases, and 9 bases separated the two germline ends. CDR3 in DNA: TGCAGCGTTGGGCAGGATGCCTACGAGCAGTACTTC. Its protein product is CSVGQDAYEQYF.

This clonotype was detected many times. This chain uses TRBV5-1 with TRBJ1-1; no clear D gene. The CDR3 has 13 residues. Trimming cost V 1 base and J 1 base, with 5 bases left between them. Germline CDR1 is SGHRS and CDR2 is YFSETQ. The CDR3 nucleotides are TGCGCCAGCAGCTTGACAAAGAACACTGAAGCTTTCTTT. This codes for CASSLTKNTEAFF. The variable domain in full, completed from reference TRBV5-1 and TRBJ1-1, reads KAGVTQTPRYLIKTRGQQVTLSCSPISGHRSVSWYQQTPGQGLQFLFEYFSETQRNKGNFPGRFSGRQFSNSRSEMNVSTLELGDSALYLCASSLTKNTEAFFGQGTRLTVV.

This clonotype has at least ten counts. The chain couples TRBV7-2 to TRBJ2-7; D uncertain. In germline, CDR1 is SGHTA, CDR2 FQGNSA. The V and J ends lost 2 bases and 3 bases respectively, with 5 bases between them. The CDR3 loop spans 12 amino acids. CDR3 sequence (DNA): TGTGCCAGCAGCTTAAATCGCTACGAGCAGTACTTC. It specifies CASSLNRYEQYF.

This clonotype has a count of ten or more. This sequence joins TRBV5-1 and TRBJ2-1, with 7 bases that match TRBD2. V lost 3 bases, J lost 5 bases, and 11 bases stayed unmatched. CDR3 size: 16 residues. Per the germline V gene, CDR1 is SGHRS and CDR2 is YFSETQ. CDR3 DNA: TGCGCCAGCAGCTCCTACCGGGGGGTGGCCAACAATGAGCAGTTCTTC. Encoded protein: CASSSYRGVANNEQFF.

This clonotype was counted at least ten times. This sequence joins TRBV9 and TRBJ2-2; TRBD2 might be the D (6 bases). The V end lost 1 base, the J end lost 5 bases, and 18 bases lay between the germline ends. The CDR3 loop spans 17 amino acids. CDR1 and CDR2 from the germline V gene are SGDLS and YYNGEE. This CDR3 reads CASSVREIFPGTGELFF. The CDR3 DNA reads as TGTGCCAGCAGCGTACGGGAGATCTTCCCAGGGACCGGGGAGCTGTTTTTT.

This clonotype was found many times. This chain uses TRBV6-6 with TRBJ2-3, with 7 bases matching TRBD2. The CDR3 sequence is 11 residues long. V lost 11 bases, J lost 6 bases, and 5 bases stayed unmatched. From germline, CDR1 is MNHNY and CDR2 SVGAGI (reference sequence). CDR3 loop: CALGRGDTQYF. The CDR3 bases are TGTGCCCTAGGGCGGGGGGATACGCAGTATTTT.